The 29 T cell receptor beta chains presented below share a single source sample, sequenced in a study of T cells in Graves' hyperthyroidism and ophthalmopathy. RNA transcripts served as the template for amplifying TCR beta CDR3 regions. The HTBI primer set drove a first-round RT-PCR of the TCR CDR3. MiXCR was run by TCRdb on the multiplex PCR reads, yielding one entry per CDR3 protein. Among more than 550,000 distinct CDR3 sequences listed, roughly 17% were seen once. The specimen was blood. All receptors derive from a man aged 50 to 59 with Graves' hyperthyroidism.

On this clonotype: Given a much more abundant clone one base away, this may be a read error. The chain joins TRBV29-1 to TRBJ2-3; D is unclear. CDR1 and CDR2 (germline): SQVTM, ANQGSEA. CDR3 length: 13 residues. The CDR3 DNA sequence: TGCAGCGTTGAAGGCGAAGTTCCAGATACGCAGTGTTTT. Amino acids: CSVEGEVPDTQCF.

J is TRBJ2-1 and V is TRBV19; TRBD1 matches at 10 bases. This CDR3 has 17 amino acids. Germline trimming cut 6 bases from V and 8 bases from J; bases unmatched to any gene: 16. The germline gives CDR1 LNHDA, CDR2 SQIVND (reference sequence). The CDR3 nucleotides are TGTGCCAGTAGCCCCTCTGGGCGGGACAGGGGAGATGATGAGCAGTTCTTC. Translated, it gives CASSPSGRDRGDDEQFF. Using reference TRBV19 and TRBJ2-1 for the parts outside the CDR3, the full variable domain is DGGITQSPKYLFRKEGQNVTLSCEQNLNHDAMYWYRQDPGQGLRLIYYSQIVNDFQKGDIAEGYSVSREKKESFPLTVTSAQKNPTAFYLCASSPSGRDRGDDEQFFGPGTRLTVL.

This clonotype came up many times. V usage is TRBV18 and J usage is TRBJ1-1, with no clear D. The ends were cut back, 2 bases at V and 7 bases at J, with 8 bases in the middle. This CDR3 comprises 12 residues. Germline V gene data show CDR1 as KGHSH and CDR2 as LQKENI. The CDR3: CASSPLTNEAFF. DNA for the CDR3: TGTGCCAGCTCACCATTGACAAATGAAGCTTTCTTT.

This clonotype was counted many times. V is TRBV7-2 and J is TRBJ2-4; 9 bases line up with TRBD2. The V gene's germline CDR1 is SGHTA and CDR2 FQGNSA. This CDR3 is 17 amino acids long. Trimming cost V 5 bases and J 7 bases; bases outside gene matches: 15. This CDR3 is CASSPQAGGDVGNIQYF. CDR3 nucleotides: TGTGCCAGCAGCCCCCAAGCGGGAGGCGATGTAGGGAACATTCAGTACTTC.

This clonotype was found many times. The chain carries TRBV12-3 or TRBV12-4 and TRBJ2-2, with D perhaps matching TRBD2 (6 bases). Trimming took 4 bases from V and 7 from J, leaving 13 bases between them. CDR3 size: 14 residues. CDR3 sequence (DNA): TGTGCCAGCAGTTGGGACTCCGGTGGCGGGGAGCTGTTTTTT. It translates to CASSWDSGGGELFF.

At least ten counts were recorded for this clonotype. The rearrangement joins TRBV24-1 to TRBJ2-2; D remains unclear. The CDR3 length is 15 residues. Trimming stripped 4 bases from V and 4 bases from J, with 12 bases between. Germline CDR1 KGHDR, CDR2 SFDVKD. CDR3 coding DNA: TGTGCCACCAGTGAACGTCTCAAGCCCACCGGGGAGCTGTTTTTT. It is translated as CATSERLKPTGELFF.

This clonotype was counted a few times. The V and J genes are TRBV5-6 and TRBJ1-3; tentatively, D is TRBD1 (6 bases). The CDR3 has 14 residues. V lost 4 bases to trimming and J lost 2 bases, with 10 bases between them. The germline V gene encodes CDR1 SGHDT and CDR2 YYEEEE. The DNA of the CDR3 is TGTGCCAGCAGCGCGGACAGAACTGGAAACACCATATATTTT. Protein sequence: CASSADRTGNTIYF.

This clonotype occurred many times. The chain recombines TRBV9 with TRBJ2-1; maybe TRBD1 (6 bases). The V and J ends lost 5 bases and 6 bases respectively, with 18 bases between them. The V gene's germline CDR1 is SGDLS and CDR2 YYNGEE. This CDR3 comprises 15 residues. The CDR3 reads CASRKAGDGGNEQFF. The CDR3 DNA is TGTGCCAGCAGGAAGGCAGGGGACGGAGGCAATGAGCAGTTCTTC.

This clonotype occurred many times. The J gene is TRBJ2-5, the V gene TRBV27; 7 nucleotides agree with TRBD2. Looked up from germline, CDR1 is MNHEY and CDR2 is SMNVEV (reference sequence). CDR3 size: 16 residues. V shed 0 bases, J shed 3 bases, and the junction held 7 bases outside the gene matches. This CDR3 reads CASSLSMGDYEETQYF. The CDR3 DNA reads as TGTGCCAGCAGTTTATCGATGGGGGACTATGAAGAGACCCAGTACTTC.

The CDR3 bases are TGTGCCAGTAGTAGGGTGGCAGGGGGAACCGTGGGCACCGGGGAGCTGTTTTTT. Protein product: CASSRVAGGTVGTGELFF. The rearrangement uses TRBV19 and TRBJ2-2; 7 bases fit TRBD1. CDR1 is LNHDA and CDR2 is SQIVND in the germline V gene (reference sequence). The trim removed 4 bases at V and 4 bases at J, leaving 15 bases unmatched. This CDR3 comprises 18 residues.

There are many counts of this clonotype. The V call is TRBV7-8, the J call TRBJ2-5; a weak D match, TRBD1 (6 bases). V was cut by 1 base and J by 0 bases, with 6 bases left in between. The CDR3 extends over 14 amino acids. The V gene's germline CDR1 is SGHVS and CDR2 FQNEAQ. The CDR3 DNA reads TGTGCCAGCAGCTTAGGGACAGACCAAGAGACCCAGTACTTC. As protein: CASSLGTDQETQYF. Combining the CDR3 with reference TRBV7-8 and TRBJ2-5 gives the whole variable domain GAGVSQSPRYKVAKRGQDVALRCDPISGHVSLFWYQQALGQGPEFLTYFQNEAQLDKSGLPSDRFFAERPEGSVSTLKIQRTQQEDSAVYLCASSLGTDQETQYFGPGTRLLVL.

This clonotype occurred many times. The rearrangement links TRBV7-9 to TRBJ1-6, with a possible D match to TRBD1 (5 bases). V was trimmed by 4 bases and J by 8 bases, leaving 15 bases between them. CDR1 is SEHNR, CDR2 FQNEAQ, per germline (reference sequence). The CDR3 is 15 amino acids. The CDR3 here is CASSSPGRTDSPLHF. DNA of the CDR3: TGTGCCAGCAGCTCACCGGGACGGACCGATTCACCCCTCCACTTT. The full variable domain, completed using reference TRBV7-9 and TRBJ1-6, is DTGVSQNPRHKITKRGQNVTFRCDPISEHNRLYWYRQTLGQGPEFLTYFQNEAQLEKSRLLSDRFSAERPKGSFSTLEIQRTEQGDSAMYLCASSSPGRTDSPLHFGNGTRLTVT.

This clonotype came up many times. The CDR3 DNA is TGTGCCAGCAGCCCTCGACAGGGTGCACCCCATGAAGCTTTCTTT. As protein: CASSPRQGAPHEAFF. This sequence joins TRBV7-9 and TRBJ1-1; 7 positions agree with TRBD1. The junction had 13 bases not matched to a gene; V was cut back by 5 bases and J by 7 bases. CDR1 and CDR2 from the germline V gene are SEHNR and FQNEAQ (reference sequence). The CDR3 runs to 15 residues.

This chain connects TRBV11-1 to TRBJ1-2; 8 bases align to TRBD1. CDR3 length equals 17 residues. With V trimmed by 0 bases and J by 3 bases, 9 bases remained unmatched. Germline V gives CDR1 SGHAT, CDR2 FQDESV (reference sequence). CDR3 bases: TGTGCCAGCAGCTTAGCACCGACAGGGGCCTTTGACTATGGCTACACCTTC. It yields the protein CASSLAPTGAFDYGYTF.

V is TRBV7-9 and J is TRBJ2-2; D not resolved. V lost 1 base and J 4 bases, leaving 4 bases between the germline ends. The CDR3 consists of 13 residues. Germline V gene lookup returns CDR1 SEHNR and CDR2 FQNEAQ (reference sequence). CDR3 protein: CASSLEITGELFF. In DNA, the CDR3 is TGTGCCAGCAGCTTAGAAATCACCGGGGAGCTGTTTTTT.

This rearrangement joins TRBV14 to TRBJ2-7, with 8 bases lining up with TRBD2. Germline V gene sequence: CDR1 SGHDN, CDR2 FVKESK. The length of the CDR3 is 14 residues. V trimming: 5 bases; J trimming: 3 bases; junction bases outside the gene matches: 6. CDR3 protein: CASSEGLAIYEQYF. The CDR3 nucleotides read TGTGCCAGCAGCGAAGGACTAGCCATCTACGAGCAGTACTTC.

This rearrangement joins TRBV2 to TRBJ2-7; D may be TRBD2 (7 bases). The CDR3 is 16 residues long. V was trimmed by 1 base and J by 3 bases, leaving 16 bases between them. Germline V lookup: CDR1 SNHLY, CDR2 FYNNEI. The CDR3 coding sequence is TGTGCCAGCAGTGAAGGGTTTGTAGGGGGGGGCTACGAGCAGTACTTC. Its translation: CASSEGFVGGGYEQYF.

The J gene is TRBJ2-7, the V gene TRBV7-9; D tentatively fits TRBD1 or TRBD2 (6 bases each). Trimming left V 1 base short and J 3 bases short, with 13 bases between. This CDR3 region has 15 residues. Germline CDR1 SEHNR, CDR2 FQNEAQ (reference sequence). In DNA form, the CDR3 reads TGTGCCAGCAGCTTAGAAGGAGGGGGTCTCTACGAGCAGTACTTC. This translates into CASSLEGGGLYEQYF.

The gene calls are TRBV7-9 and TRBJ2-2; the match to TRBD1 covers 9 bases. The CDR3 is 15 residues long. From germline, CDR1 is SEHNR and CDR2 FQNEAQ (reference sequence). The V segment lost 5 bases and the J segment 7 bases; nucleotides outside the gene matches: 8. This CDR3 reads CASSAPQGADGELFF. CDR3 nucleotides: TGTGCCAGCAGCGCACCACAGGGGGCGGACGGGGAGCTGTTTTTT.

For this clonotype: Given a much more abundant clone one base away, this may be a read error. This chain joins TRBV5-1 and TRBJ2-1; TRBD1 aligns across 9 bases. Germline V gene sequence: CDR1 SGHRS, CDR2 YFSETQ. This CDR3 has 15 amino acids. The chain's CDR3 is CASGLWDRVFDEQFF. As DNA, the CDR3 is TGCGCCAGCGGCTTGTGGGACAGGGTTTTCGATGAGCAGTTCTTC.

A remark on this clonotype: A much larger clone sits a single nucleotide away, making a read error possible. The chain combines TRBV28 with TRBJ2-7; D is perhaps TRBD2 (5 bases). The germline V gene encodes CDR1 MDHEN and CDR2 SYDVKM. CDR3 length: 15 amino acids. The chain's CDR3 is CVSSFLEAPDYEQYF. CDR3 sequence (DNA): TGTGTCAGCAGTTTTTTGGAGGCCCCAGACTACGAGCAGTACTTC.

This clonotype was observed a few times. The chain is built from TRBV7-9 and TRBJ2-7, with no clear D. Trimming stripped 5 bases from V and 6 bases from J, with 11 bases between. The CDR3 loop spans 12 amino acids. CDR1 and CDR2 from the germline V gene are SEHNR and FQNEAQ (reference sequence). DNA of the CDR3: TGTGCCAGCAGCGGTTATGAGGCCGAGCAGTACTTC. Protein: CASSGYEAEQYF.

This clonotype showed up just once. One base away lies a much larger clone, so this may be a sequencing read error. The chain combines TRBV27 with TRBJ2-1; D unclear. This CDR3 has 11 amino acids. V lost 6 bases to trimming and J lost 10 bases, with 10 bases between them. Germline values: CDR1 MNHEY, CDR2 SMNVEV (reference sequence). The CDR3 protein is CASRHYIEQFF. Here the CDR3 DNA reads TGTGCCAGCAGGCACTACATAGAGCAGTTCTTC.

The rearrangement joins TRBV20-1 to TRBJ2-7; D ambiguous. The V and J ends lost 0 bases and 6 bases respectively, with 6 bases between them. Germline CDR1 and CDR2: DFQATT and SNEGSKA (reference sequence). The CDR3 extends over 11 amino acids. The CDR3 DNA reads as TGCAGTGCTAGAGATTACGCCGAGCAGTACTTC. This sequence encodes CSARDYAEQYF.

The chain recombines TRBV6-2 or TRBV6-3 with TRBJ2-5, with no clear D. Trimming shortened V by 6 bases and J by 3 bases, and 11 bases separated the two germline ends. This CDR3 has 13 residues. Germline V gene lookup returns CDR1 MNHEY and CDR2 SVGEGT. CDR3 region: CASSPYPEETQYF. The DNA of the CDR3 is TGTGCCAGCAGCCCCTACCCCGAAGAGACCCAGTACTTC.

This clonotype was counted many times. The rearrangement links TRBV27 to TRBJ1-1; tentatively, D is TRBD1 (5 bases). V was pared by 4 bases and J by 8 bases, with 11 bases between. The CDR3 contains 12 residues. Germline CDR1 is MNHEY and CDR2 is SMNVEV (reference sequence). The CDR3 sequence is CASSYRQGEAFF. DNA of the CDR3: TGTGCCAGCAGTTATCGGCAGGGAGAAGCTTTCTTT.

As DNA, the CDR3 is TGCGCCAGCAGCTTGGCCGGGTCCTTAGGGAATGAGCAGTTCTTC. It codes for CASSLAGSLGNEQFF. The rearrangement uses TRBV5-1 and TRBJ2-1; D unresolved. CDR3 length: 15 amino acids. Germline values: CDR1 SGHRS, CDR2 YFSETQ. Trimming left V 0 bases short and J 7 bases short, with 14 bases between.

The chain joins TRBV10-3 to TRBJ1-5; D is unclear. The length of the CDR3 is 14 residues. Germline lookup yields CDR1 ENHRY and CDR2 SYGVKD. Trimming shortened V by 2 bases and J by 0 bases, and 5 bases separated the two germline ends. This CDR3 reads CAISEVNSNQPQHF. The CDR3 DNA is TGTGCCATCAGTGAGGTCAATAGCAATCAGCCCCAGCATTTT.

This clonotype was found many times. The V call is TRBV6-2 or TRBV6-3, the J call TRBJ2-2, with D unresolved. Germline lookup yields CDR1 MNHEY and CDR2 SVGEGT. Trimming pared 5 bases from V and 0 bases from J, leaving 7 bases between. The CDR3 is made up of 14 amino acids. CDR3 residues: CASSGSSNTGELFF. CDR3 DNA sequence: TGTGCCAGCAGTGGCTCCTCGAACACCGGGGAGCTGTTTTTT.